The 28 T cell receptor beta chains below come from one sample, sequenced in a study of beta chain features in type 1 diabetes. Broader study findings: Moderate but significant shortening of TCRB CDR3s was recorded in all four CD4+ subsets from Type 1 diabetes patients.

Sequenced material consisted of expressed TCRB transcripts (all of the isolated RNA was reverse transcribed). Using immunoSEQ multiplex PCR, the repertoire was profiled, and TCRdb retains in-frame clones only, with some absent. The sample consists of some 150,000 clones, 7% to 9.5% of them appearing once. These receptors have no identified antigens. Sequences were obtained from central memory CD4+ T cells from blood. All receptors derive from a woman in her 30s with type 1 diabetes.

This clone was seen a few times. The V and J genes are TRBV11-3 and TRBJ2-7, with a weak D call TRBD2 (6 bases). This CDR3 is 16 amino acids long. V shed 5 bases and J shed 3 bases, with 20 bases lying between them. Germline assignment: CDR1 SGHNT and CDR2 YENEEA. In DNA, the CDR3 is TGTGCCAGCAGCCCGGGGCTATTAGCGGATCGCTACGAGCAGTACTTC. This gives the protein CASSPGLLADRYEQYF.

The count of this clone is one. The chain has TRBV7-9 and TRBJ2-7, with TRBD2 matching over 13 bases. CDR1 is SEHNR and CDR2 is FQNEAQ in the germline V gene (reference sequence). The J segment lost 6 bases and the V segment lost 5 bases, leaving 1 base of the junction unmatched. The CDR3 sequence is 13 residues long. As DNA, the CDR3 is TGTGCCAGCAGCCGACTAGCGGGAGGCGAGCAGTACTTC. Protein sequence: CASSRLAGGEQYF. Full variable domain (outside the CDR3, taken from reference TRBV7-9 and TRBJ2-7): DTGVSQNPRHKITKRGQNVTFRCDPISEHNRLYWYRQTLGQGPEFLTYFQNEAQLEKSRLLSDRFSAERPKGSFSTLEIQRTEQGDSAMYLCASSRLAGGEQYFGPGTRLTVT.

The CDR3 nucleotides read TGTGCCAGCTCACCGGGCAGCAATCAGCCCCAGCATTTT. It encodes CASSPGSNQPQHF. V gene TRBV18 combines with J gene TRBJ1-5, with D uncertain. The CDR3 sequence is 13 residues long. The V end lost 3 bases, the J end lost 1 base, and 4 bases lay between the germline ends. From germline, CDR1 is KGHSH and CDR2 LQKENI.

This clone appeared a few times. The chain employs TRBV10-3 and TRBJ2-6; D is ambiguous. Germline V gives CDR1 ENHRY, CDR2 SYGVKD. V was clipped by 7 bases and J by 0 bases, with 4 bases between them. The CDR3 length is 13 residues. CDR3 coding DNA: TGTGCCATCACAGACTCTGGGGCCAACGTCCTGACTTTC. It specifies CAITDSGANVLTF.

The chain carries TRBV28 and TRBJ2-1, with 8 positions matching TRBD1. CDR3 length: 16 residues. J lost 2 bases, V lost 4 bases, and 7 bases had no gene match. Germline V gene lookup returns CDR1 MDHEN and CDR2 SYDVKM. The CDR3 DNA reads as TGTGCCAGCAGTTCCGCCGGGACAGGAACCTACAATGAGCAGTTCTTC. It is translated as CASSSAGTGTYNEQFF.

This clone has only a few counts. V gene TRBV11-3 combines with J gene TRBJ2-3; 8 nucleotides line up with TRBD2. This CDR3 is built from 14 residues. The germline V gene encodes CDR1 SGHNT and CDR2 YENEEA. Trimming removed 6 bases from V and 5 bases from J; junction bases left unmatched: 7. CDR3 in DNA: TGTGCCAGCAGGAGCGGGAGTCGTGGAGATACGCAGTATTTT. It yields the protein CASRSGSRGDTQYF.

The CDR3 region is CASSRSDRGQETQYF. The CDR3 region has the DNA TGTGCCAGCAGCCGCTCGGACAGGGGACAAGAGACCCAGTACTTC. The V gene is TRBV5-4, the J gene TRBJ2-5; 9 bases agree with TRBD1. This CDR3 has 15 residues. Germline CDR1 reads SGHNT; CDR2 reads YYREEE (reference sequence). Unmatched junction bases numbered 6, after V lost 4 bases and J lost 2 bases.

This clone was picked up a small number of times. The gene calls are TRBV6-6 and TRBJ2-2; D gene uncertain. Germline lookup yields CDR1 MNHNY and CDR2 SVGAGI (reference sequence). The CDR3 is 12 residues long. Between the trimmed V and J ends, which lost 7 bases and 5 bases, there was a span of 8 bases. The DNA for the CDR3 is TGTGCCAGCACCCGAGAGACCGGGGAGCTGTTTTTT. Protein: CASTRETGELFF.

CDR3 coding DNA: TGTGCCAGCAGCTTAGGGCCAAACAATGAGCAGTTCTTC. It specifies CASSLGPNNEQFF. The chain combines TRBV7-8 with TRBJ2-1; no reliable D call. This CDR3 comprises 13 residues. Germline-derived CDR1 and CDR2 are SGHVS and FQNEAQ. V lost 1 base to trimming and J lost 5 bases, with 6 bases between them.

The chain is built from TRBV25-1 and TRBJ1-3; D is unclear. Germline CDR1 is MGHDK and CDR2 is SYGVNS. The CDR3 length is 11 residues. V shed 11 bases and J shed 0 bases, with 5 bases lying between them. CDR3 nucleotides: TGTGCCTCGGGCTCTGGAAACACCATATATTTT. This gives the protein CASGSGNTIYF.

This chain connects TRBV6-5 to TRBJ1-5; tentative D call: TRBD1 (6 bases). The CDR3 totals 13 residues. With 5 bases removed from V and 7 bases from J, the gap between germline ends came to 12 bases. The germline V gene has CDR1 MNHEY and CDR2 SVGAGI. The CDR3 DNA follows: TGTGCCAGCAGTACACAGGGTGAACAGCCCCAGCATTTT. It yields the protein CASSTQGEQPQHF.

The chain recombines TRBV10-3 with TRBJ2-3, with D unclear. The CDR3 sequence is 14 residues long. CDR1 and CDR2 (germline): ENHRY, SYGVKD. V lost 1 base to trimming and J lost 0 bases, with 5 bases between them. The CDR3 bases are TGTGCCATCAGTGAGTTACAGAGCACAGATACGCAGTATTTT. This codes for CAISELQSTDTQYF.

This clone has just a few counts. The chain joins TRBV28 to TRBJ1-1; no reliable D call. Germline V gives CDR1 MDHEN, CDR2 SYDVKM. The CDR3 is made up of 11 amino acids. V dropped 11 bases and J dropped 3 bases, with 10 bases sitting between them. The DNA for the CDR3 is TGTGCCGCTGGACTACACACTGAAGCTTTCTTT. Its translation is CAAGLHTEAFF.

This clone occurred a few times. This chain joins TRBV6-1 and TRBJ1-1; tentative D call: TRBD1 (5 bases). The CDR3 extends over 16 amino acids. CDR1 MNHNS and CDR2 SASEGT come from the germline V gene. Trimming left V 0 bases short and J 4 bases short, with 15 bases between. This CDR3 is CASSEATTVIGTEAFF. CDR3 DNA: TGTGCCAGCAGTGAAGCAACGACAGTGATAGGCACTGAAGCTTTCTTT.

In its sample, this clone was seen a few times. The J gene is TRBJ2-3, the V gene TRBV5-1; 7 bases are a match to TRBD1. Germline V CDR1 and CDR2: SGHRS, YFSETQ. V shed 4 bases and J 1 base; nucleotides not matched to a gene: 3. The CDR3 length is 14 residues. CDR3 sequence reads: CASSTTGGTDTQYF. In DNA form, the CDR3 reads TGCGCCAGCAGCACTACAGGGGGCACAGATACGCAGTATTTT.

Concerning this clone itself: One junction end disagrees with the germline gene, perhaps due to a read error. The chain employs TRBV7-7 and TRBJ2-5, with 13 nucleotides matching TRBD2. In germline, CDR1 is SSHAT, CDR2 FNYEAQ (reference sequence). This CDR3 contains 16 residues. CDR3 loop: CASSLLAGGTQETQYF. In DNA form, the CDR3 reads TGTGCTAGCAGCTTACTAGCGGGAGGGACACAAGAGACCCAGTACTTC.

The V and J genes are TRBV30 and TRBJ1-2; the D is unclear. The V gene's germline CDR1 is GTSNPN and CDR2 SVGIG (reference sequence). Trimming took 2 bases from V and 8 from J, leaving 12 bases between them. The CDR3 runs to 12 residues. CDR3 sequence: CAWSRQVDGYTF. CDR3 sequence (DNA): TGTGCCTGGAGTCGGCAGGTCGACGGCTACACCTTC.

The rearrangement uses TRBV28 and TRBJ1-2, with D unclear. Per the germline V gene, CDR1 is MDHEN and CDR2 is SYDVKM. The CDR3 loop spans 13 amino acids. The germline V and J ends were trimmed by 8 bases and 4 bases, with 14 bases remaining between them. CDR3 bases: TGTGCCAGCGTCCCCTCAACTCTCTATGGCTACACCTTC. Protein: CASVPSTLYGYTF.

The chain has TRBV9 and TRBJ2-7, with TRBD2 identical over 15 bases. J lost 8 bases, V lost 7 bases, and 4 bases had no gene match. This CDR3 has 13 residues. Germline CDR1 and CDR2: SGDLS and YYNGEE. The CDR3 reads CASGGLAGGQQYF. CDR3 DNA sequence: TGTGCCAGCGGGGGACTAGCGGGAGGCCAGCAGTACTTC.

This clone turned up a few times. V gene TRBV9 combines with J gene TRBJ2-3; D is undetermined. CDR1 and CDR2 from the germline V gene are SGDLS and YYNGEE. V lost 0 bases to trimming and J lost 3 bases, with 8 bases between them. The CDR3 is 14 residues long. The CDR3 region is CASSVANPTDTQYF. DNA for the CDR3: TGTGCCAGCAGCGTAGCTAATCCGACAGATACGCAGTATTTT.

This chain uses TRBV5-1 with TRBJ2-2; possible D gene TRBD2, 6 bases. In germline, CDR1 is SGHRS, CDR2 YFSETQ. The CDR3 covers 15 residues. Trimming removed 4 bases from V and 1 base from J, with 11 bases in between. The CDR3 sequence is CASSVTRQNTGELFF. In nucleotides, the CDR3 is TGCGCCAGCAGCGTGACTAGACAGAACACCGGGGAGCTGTTTTTT.

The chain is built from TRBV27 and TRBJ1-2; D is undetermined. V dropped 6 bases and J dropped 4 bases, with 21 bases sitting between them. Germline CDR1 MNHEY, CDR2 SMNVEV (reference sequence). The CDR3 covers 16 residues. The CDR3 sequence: CASSRAGSTGIYGYTF. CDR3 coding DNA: TGTGCCAGCAGCCGGGCGGGGTCGACGGGCATCTATGGCTACACCTTC.

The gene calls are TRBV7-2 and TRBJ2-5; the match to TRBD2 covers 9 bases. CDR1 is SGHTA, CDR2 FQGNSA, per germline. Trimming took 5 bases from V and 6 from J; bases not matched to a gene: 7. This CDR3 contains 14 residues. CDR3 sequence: CASSSSGSVKTQYF. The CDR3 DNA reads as TGTGCCAGCAGCAGTAGCGGGAGTGTAAAGACCCAGTACTTC.

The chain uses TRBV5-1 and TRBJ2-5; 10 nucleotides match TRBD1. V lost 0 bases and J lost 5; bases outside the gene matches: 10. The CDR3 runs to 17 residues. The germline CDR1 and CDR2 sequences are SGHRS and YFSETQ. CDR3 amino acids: CASSLGGQGSGVETQYF. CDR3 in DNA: TGCGCCAGCAGCTTGGGGGGACAGGGGTCAGGTGTGGAGACCCAGTACTTC.

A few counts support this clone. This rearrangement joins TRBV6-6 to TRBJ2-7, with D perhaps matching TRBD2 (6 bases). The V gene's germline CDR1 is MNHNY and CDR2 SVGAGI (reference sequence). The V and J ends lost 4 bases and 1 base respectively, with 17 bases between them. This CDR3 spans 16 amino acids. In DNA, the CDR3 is TGTGCCAGCAGTTTTGGCCAGCGGGCACATTCCTACGAGCAGTACTTC. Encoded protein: CASSFGQRAHSYEQYF.

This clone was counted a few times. Written as DNA, the CDR3 is TGCGCCAGCAGCCAGGGGGTGGGACAGGGGACCTATGGCTACACCTTC. It encodes CASSQGVGQGTYGYTF. V is TRBV4-1 and J is TRBJ1-2; 10 positions match TRBD1. CDR3 size: 16 residues. The germline V gene encodes CDR1 MGHRA and CDR2 YSYEKL. V shed 3 bases, J shed 4 bases, and the junction held 8 bases outside the gene matches.

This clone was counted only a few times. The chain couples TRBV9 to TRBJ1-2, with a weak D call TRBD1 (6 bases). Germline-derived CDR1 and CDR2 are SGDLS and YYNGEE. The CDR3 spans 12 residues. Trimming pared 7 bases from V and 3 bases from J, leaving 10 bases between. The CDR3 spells CASRKGDYGYTF. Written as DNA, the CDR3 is TGTGCCAGCCGGAAGGGGGACTATGGCTACACCTTC. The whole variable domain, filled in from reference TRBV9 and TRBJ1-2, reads DSGVTQTPKHLITATGQRVTLRCSPRSGDLSVYWYQQSLDQGLQFLIQYYNGEERAKGNILERFSAQQFPDLHSELNLSSLELGDSALYFCASRKGDYGYTFGSGTRLTVV.

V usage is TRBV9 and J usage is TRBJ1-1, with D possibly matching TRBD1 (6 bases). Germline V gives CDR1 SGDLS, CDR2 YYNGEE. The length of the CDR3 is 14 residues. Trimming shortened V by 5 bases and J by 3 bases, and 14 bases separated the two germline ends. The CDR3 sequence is CASSEGGFDTEAFF. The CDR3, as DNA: TGTGCCAGCAGTGAAGGGGGTTTCGACACTGAAGCTTTCTTT. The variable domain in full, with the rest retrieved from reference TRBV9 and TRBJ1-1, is DSGVTQTPKHLITATGQRVTLRCSPRSGDLSVYWYQQSLDQGLQFLIQYYNGEERAKGNILERFSAQQFPDLHSELNLSSLELGDSALYFCASSEGGFDTEAFFGQGTRLTVV.